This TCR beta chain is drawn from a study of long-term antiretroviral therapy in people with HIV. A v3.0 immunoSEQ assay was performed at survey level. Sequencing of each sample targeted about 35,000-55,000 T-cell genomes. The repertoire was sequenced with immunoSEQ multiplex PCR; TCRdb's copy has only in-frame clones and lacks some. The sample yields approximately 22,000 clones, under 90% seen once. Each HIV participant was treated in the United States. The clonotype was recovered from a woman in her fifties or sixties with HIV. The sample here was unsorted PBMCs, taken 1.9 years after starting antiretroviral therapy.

CDR3 sequence: CPRYRGEKLFF. The CDR3, as DNA: TGTCCCCGGTACAGGGGCGAAAAACTGTTTTTT. The V and J genes are TRBV27 and TRBJ1-4, with 7 bases matching TRBD1. This CDR3 spans 11 amino acids. CDR1 is MNHEY, CDR2 SMNVEV, per germline (reference sequence).